This T cell receptor beta chain came from a study of molecular identifiers for immune sequencing clone quantification. This clonotype was counted a few times. Its antigen is currently unknown. Previously reported methods and listed TCR primers produced the bulk TCR libraries. In TCRdb, the PCR reads were re-called with MiXCR into one record per CDR3 protein. The sample has some 320,000 distinct CDR3 sequences, around a fifth seen once. Broader study findings: Reportedly, one cell's Jurkat TCR RNA was detected within 1,200,000 naive CD8 cells. In naive cells, clones above 20 RNA copies held under 1% of molecules, whereas in effector cells they held over 99%.

This CDR3 region has 17 residues. V dropped 0 bases and J dropped 2 bases, with 11 bases sitting between them. CDR1 is MNHEY and CDR2 is SVGEGT in the germline V gene. The sample comprised naive CD8+ T cells from blood, with Jurkat cell RNA spiked in. Regarding subset: FACS-sorted CD8+CD4-CCR7+CD45RA+ naive T cells. The source is a human donor in good health. Some libraries in this study had Jurkat cell RNA spiked in. The chain links TRBV6-2 or TRBV6-3 to TRBJ2-6, with D hard to call. The CDR3 DNA sequence: TGTGCCAGCAGTTACTCCCCGCTTCCCGCTGGGGCCAACGTCCTGACTTTC. Protein: CASSYSPLPAGANVLTF.